This T cell receptor (beta chain) was sequenced during a study of long-term antiretroviral therapy in people with HIV. The study, taken as a whole, reports: The range of CDR3 lengths in HIV repertoires proved narrower than that found in controls.

On this clone itself: The target antigen is unknown.

CDR3 length: 18 residues. Trimming took 5 bases from V and 0 from J, leaving 23 bases between them. Germline CDR1 is MDHEN and CDR2 is SYDVKM. At survey level, the immunoSEQ assay was run in its v3.0 version. Produced via immunoSEQ multiplex PCR; TCRdb's table is partial and in-frame only. In the table there are some 40,000 clones, about 94% of which are singletons. Sequenced here: unsorted PBMCs, sampled 9.2 years after starting antiretroviral therapy. The chain employs TRBV28 and TRBJ2-7; D unclear. The receptor was derived from a man in his thirties or forties with HIV. DNA of the CDR3: TGTGCCAGCAGTCCTATTGGGATAAGATCAACTGACTCCTACGAGCAGTACTTC. Its translation: CASSPIGIRSTDSYEQYF.